The 16 T cell receptor beta chains below were found in one sample sequenced in a study of cytomegalovirus exposure and HLA in healthy donors. The PCR was carried out with 60 Vbeta primers and 13 Jbeta primers. Generated by immunoSEQ multiplex PCR, the TCRdb table keeps only in-frame clones and is missing some. The table shows 65,000 to 85,000 clones, with around four fifths occurring only once. The sequencing sample was made of PBMCs. The source is a man in his fifties in good health and CMV-seropositive.

The chain carries TRBV10-1 and TRBJ2-1; the match to TRBD2 covers 10 bases. Germline V gene data show CDR1 as WNHNN and CDR2 as SYGVQD (reference sequence). CDR3 length equals 14 residues. After removal of 3 bases from V and 9 bases from J, the junction contained 5 bases not matched to a gene. CDR3 in amino acids: CASSDLAGAGEQFF. CDR3 sequence (DNA): TGCGCCAGCAGTGACCTAGCGGGAGCGGGTGAGCAGTTCTTC.

The chain recombines TRBV5-4 with TRBJ2-5; 8 nucleotides line up with TRBD2. Germline-derived CDR1 and CDR2 are SGHNT and YYREEE (reference sequence). The CDR3 has 14 amino acids. V was clipped by 3 bases and J by 4 bases; unmatched bases: 5. CDR3: CASSSGLGGETQYF. In nucleotides, the CDR3 is TGTGCCAGCAGCTCGGGACTAGGGGGAGAGACCCAGTACTTC.

This sequence joins TRBV6-6 and TRBJ1-2; no clear D. CDR3 length: 15 residues. The germline gives CDR1 MNHNY, CDR2 SVGAGI (reference sequence). Between the trimmed V and J ends, which lost 9 bases and 1 base, there was a span of 18 bases. DNA of the CDR3: TGTGCCAGTTGCGGGCGGGATACTCTTAACTATGGCTACACCTTC. Protein product: CASCGRDTLNYGYTF.

J is TRBJ2-3 and V is TRBV30; 11 positions match TRBD1. This CDR3 has 15 residues. The germline V gene encodes CDR1 GTSNPN and CDR2 SVGIG (reference sequence). V trimming: 1 base; J trimming: 4 bases; junction bases outside the gene matches: 4. The CDR3 bases are TGTGCCTGGAGTGCAGGACAGGGGGCTGCAGATACGCAGTATTTT. It codes for CAWSAGQGAADTQYF. The full variable domain, with the rest looked up from reference TRBV30 and TRBJ2-3, is SQTIHQWPATLVQPVGSPLSLECTVEGTSNPNLYWYRQAAGRGLQLLFYSVGIGQISSEVPQNLSASRPQDRQFILSSKKLLLSDSGFYLCAWSAGQGAADTQYFGPGTRLTVL.

Remarks on this clone: It is unclear where the CDR3 begins or ends on the DNA, so no DNA is shown, and the CDR3 is as TCRdb lists it. The rearrangement joins TRBV9 to TRBJ1-3. Germline assignment: CDR1 SGDLS and CDR2 YYNGEE. From its first to its last residue, the CDR3 has 23 amino acids. This CDR3 is CASSVGAHPLETPYILEREGIYF.

As regards this clone: Other DNA sequences in this sample translate to the same CDR3. This chain links TRBV18 with TRBJ2-3, with 9 bases lining up with TRBD2. The V and J ends lost 2 bases and 5 bases, in that order; junction bases with no gene match: 5. The CDR3 extends over 15 amino acids. Germline V lookup: CDR1 KGHSH, CDR2 LQKENI. As DNA, the CDR3 is TGTGCCAGCTCACCAGGCGGGAGGGCCTTAGATACGCAGTATTTT. Protein product: CASSPGGRALDTQYF.

The chain uses TRBV7-2 and TRBJ1-2; 9 positions match TRBD1. J lost 7 bases, V lost 5 bases, and 8 bases had no gene match. Per germline, CDR1 SGHTA and CDR2 FQGNSA. There are 14 residues in the CDR3. The chain's CDR3 is CASSQGQGSFGYTF. CDR3 nucleotides: TGTGCCAGCAGCCAAGGACAGGGGTCGTTTGGCTACACCTTC. Supplemented by reference TRBV7-2 and TRBJ1-2, the full variable domain reads GAGVSQSPSNKVTEKGKDVELRCDPISGHTALYWYRQSLGQGLEFLIYFQGNSAPDKSGLPSDRFSAERTGGSVSTLTIQRTQQEDSAVYLCASSQGQGSFGYTFGSGTRLTVV.

About this clone itself: At one boundary the junction diverges from the germline segment, which might be a read error. The V gene is TRBV7-9, the J gene TRBJ2-7; D is possibly TRBD2 (6 bases). Germline assignment: CDR1 SEHNR and CDR2 FQNEAQ (reference sequence). The length of the CDR3 is 14 residues. The DNA for the CDR3 is TGTTCCAGCACCAAAAATGGGGGGAGTGGCGAGCAGTACTTC. Amino acid sequence: CSSTKNGGSGEQYF.

This clone was seen a handful of times. This chain uses TRBV19 with TRBJ2-3, with TRBD2 as a possible D gene (6 bases). CDR3 length: 14 amino acids. The V end lost 11 bases, the J end lost 0 bases, and 15 bases lay between the germline ends. The germline gives CDR1 LNHDA, CDR2 SQIVND (reference sequence). This CDR3 is CAARRAGSTDTQYF. CDR3 nucleotide sequence: TGTGCCGCCCGGAGGGCAGGTAGCACAGATACGCAGTATTTT.

The chain carries TRBV5-5 and TRBJ2-5; TRBD2 is a possible D gene (5 bases). The CDR3 spans 11 residues. Trimming cost V 4 bases and J 5 bases, with 6 bases left between them. The V gene's germline CDR1 is SGHKS and CDR2 YYEKEE (reference sequence). CDR3 in DNA: TGTGCCAGCAGCCGGAGGGAGACCCAGTACTTC. Protein: CASSRRETQYF.

For this clone: An end of the junction does not agree with germline; a read error may underlie this. The chain couples TRBV7-9 to TRBJ1-1; D remains unclear. CDR3 length equals 11 residues. CDR1 is SEHNR and CDR2 is FQNEAQ in the germline V gene (reference sequence). The CDR3 loop is CSSSFNNEAFF. The CDR3 DNA follows: TGTTCCAGCAGCTTTAACAACGAAGCTTTCTTT.

The chain couples TRBV5-1 to TRBJ1-2; 8 positions agree with TRBD1. The CDR3 spans 13 residues. In germline, CDR1 is SGHRS, CDR2 YFSETQ. V lost 4 bases, J lost 4 bases, and 3 bases stayed unmatched. The chain's CDR3 is CASSLTGVYGYTF. Here the CDR3 DNA reads TGCGCCAGCAGCCTGACAGGGGTCTATGGCTACACCTTC.

The V gene is TRBV28, the J gene TRBJ2-7, with D hard to call. The CDR3 consists of 13 residues. With 6 bases removed from V and 4 bases from J, the gap between germline ends came to 13 bases. Looked up from germline, CDR1 is MDHEN and CDR2 is SYDVKM. The DNA of the CDR3 is TGTGCCAGCAGCCTGCGAAATGATTACGAGCAGTACTTC. Protein sequence: CASSLRNDYEQYF.

Comments on this clone: One end of the junction fails to match germline, which may point to a read error. The chain uses TRBV7-9 and TRBJ1-5, with no clear D. The CDR3 extends over 16 amino acids. Germline V CDR1 and CDR2: SEHNR, FQNEAQ (reference sequence). The CDR3 sequence is CSSSLETGGGNQPQHF. Here the CDR3 DNA reads TGTTCCAGCAGCTTGGAGACGGGCGGGGGCAATCAGCCCCAGCATTTT.

CDR3 nucleotides: TGTGCCAGCAGCCAGACCCAGGACAGGACTGAGTTCTTC. This encodes CASSQTQDRTEFF. The chain combines TRBV7-8 with TRBJ2-1; 7 bases fit TRBD1. The CDR3 has 13 residues. Losses at the gene ends were 5 bases for V and 14 bases for J; bases not matched to a gene: 12. The germline V gene has CDR1 SGHVS and CDR2 FQNEAQ.

This clone was picked up a small number of times. The J gene is TRBJ1-4, the V gene TRBV18; 9 nucleotides line up with TRBD1. The CDR3 extends over 15 amino acids. The germline V gene encodes CDR1 KGHSH and CDR2 LQKENI. V shed 3 bases and J 8 bases; nucleotides not matched to a gene: 7. The CDR3 region has the DNA TGTGCCAGCTCACCCCTGGGACAGGGTCAAGAAAAACTGTTTTTT. It yields the protein CASSPLGQGQEKLFF. The variable domain in full, with the rest retrieved from reference TRBV18 and TRBJ1-4, is NAGVMQNPRHLVRRRGQEARLRCSPMKGHSHVYWYRQLPEEGLKFMVYLQKENIIDESGMPKERFSAEFPKEGPSILRIQQVVRGDSAAYFCASSPLGQGQEKLFFGSGTQLSVL.